The 17 T cell receptor beta chains listed next were all sequenced from one sample in a study of shared clonotypes between healthy human individuals. Repertoires were generated with immunoSEQ multiplex PCR, while TCRdb's copy carries only in-frame clones and drops some. Of 450,000 to 500,000 clones in the sample, 65% to 85% were seen once. The sample consisted of PBMCs. These receptors all come from a middle-aged woman in good health. Some clones in this sample may be carry-over from other donors' samples.

This clone was counted between two and nine times. V is TRBV2 and J is TRBJ1-1; D is uncertain. CDR3 length equals 13 residues. Trimming took 4 bases from V and 1 from J, leaving 7 bases between them. CDR1 and CDR2 (germline): SNHLY, FYNNEI. The CDR3 bases are TGTGCCAGCAGTGTTGTCGAGAACACTGAAGCTTTCTTT. Translated, it gives CASSVVENTEAFF. Using reference TRBV2 and TRBJ1-1 for the parts outside the CDR3, the full variable domain is EPEVTQTPSHQVTQMGQEVILRCVPISNHLYFYWYRQILGQKVEFLVSFYNNEISEKSEIFDDQFSVERPDGSNFTLKIRSTKLEDSAMYFCASSVVENTEAFFGQGTRLTVV.

The chain joins TRBV5-1 to TRBJ2-2; 11 nucleotides align to TRBD2. The CDR3 length is 14 residues. Germline CDR1 and CDR2: SGHRS and YFSETQ. With 1 base clipped from V and 7 bases from J, the junction kept 0 bases outside the gene matches. The CDR3 bases are TGCGCCAGCAGCTTGACTAGCGGGAGCGGGGAGCTGTTTTTT. Translated, it gives CASSLTSGSGELFF.

The chain has TRBV2 and TRBJ1-1; 12 nucleotides agree with TRBD1. CDR1 is SNHLY, CDR2 FYNNEI, per germline. V trimming: 6 bases; J trimming: 4 bases; junction bases outside the gene matches: 6. This CDR3 has 15 residues. In DNA, the CDR3 is TGTGCCAGCAGAAGGGACAGGGGGCCGGGCACTGAAGCTTTCTTT. Its translation: CASRRDRGPGTEAFF. The variable domain in full, completed from reference TRBV2 and TRBJ1-1, reads EPEVTQTPSHQVTQMGQEVILRCVPISNHLYFYWYRQILGQKVEFLVSFYNNEISEKSEIFDDQFSVERPDGSNFTLKIRSTKLEDSAMYFCASRRDRGPGTEAFFGQGTRLTVV.

The chain uses TRBV15 and TRBJ2-1, with 7 nucleotides matching TRBD2. The junction had 9 bases not matched to a gene; V was cut back by 3 bases and J by 7 bases. The CDR3 is 15 residues long. Germline loops: CDR1 LNHNV, CDR2 YYDKDF (reference sequence). The CDR3 nucleotides are TGTGCCACCAGCAGGGAGAGGACTAGGGGTAATGAGCAGTTCTTC. It is translated as CATSRERTRGNEQFF.

The chain joins TRBV14 to TRBJ1-3; D is unclear. Trimming stripped 0 bases from V and 6 bases from J, with 6 bases between. The germline gives CDR1 SGHDN, CDR2 FVKESK. The CDR3 covers 13 residues. CDR3 bases: TGTGCCAGCAGCCAAGAACCGGAAAACACCATATATTTT. Its protein is CASSQEPENTIYF.

The chain has TRBV30 and TRBJ2-7; D ambiguous. The germline gives CDR1 GTSNPN, CDR2 SVGIG (reference sequence). V shed 1 base and J shed 7 bases, with 8 bases lying between them. The CDR3 totals 11 residues. As DNA, the CDR3 is TGTGCCTGGAGTGCACGCGAAGAGCAGTACTTC. It encodes CAWSAREEQYF.

The rearrangement uses TRBV18 and TRBJ1-1; D not certain. V gave up 3 bases and J gave up 0 bases, with 14 bases separating them. Germline V gene data show CDR1 as KGHSH and CDR2 as LQKENI. The CDR3 extends over 16 amino acids. The CDR3 spells CASSPATELLNTEAFF. DNA for the CDR3: TGTGCCAGCTCACCGGCAACAGAACTATTGAACACTGAAGCTTTCTTT.

V is TRBV28 and J is TRBJ1-4; D is uncertain. The V end lost 2 bases, the J end lost 5 bases, and 3 bases lay between the germline ends. The germline V gene has CDR1 MDHEN and CDR2 SYDVKM. There are 12 residues in the CDR3. The CDR3 DNA sequence: TGTGCCAGCAGTTTACTAAATGAAAAACTGTTTTTT. It is translated as CASSLLNEKLFF. The full variable domain, in which reference TRBV28 and TRBJ1-4 provide the parts outside the CDR3, is DVKVTQSSRYLVKRTGEKVFLECVQDMDHENMFWYRQDPGLGLRLIYFSYDVKMKEKGDIPEGYSVSREKKERFSLILESASTNQTSMYLCASSLLNEKLFFGSGTQLSVL.

The V call is TRBV9, the J call TRBJ2-3; 10 nucleotides match TRBD1. The trim removed 7 bases at V and 0 bases at J, leaving 2 bases unmatched. In germline, CDR1 is SGDLS, CDR2 YYNGEE. CDR3 length equals 14 residues. CDR3 bases: TGTGCCAGCGGGACAGGGGATAGCACAGATACGCAGTATTTT. It codes for CASGTGDSTDTQYF.

The rearrangement links TRBV9 to TRBJ1-2; 8 nucleotides line up with TRBD1. V shed 3 bases and J 4 bases; nucleotides not matched to a gene: 5. Germline V gene lookup returns CDR1 SGDLS and CDR2 YYNGEE. The CDR3 is made up of 14 amino acids. CDR3: CASSDRTGSYGYTF. CDR3 in DNA: TGTGCCAGCAGCGACCGGACAGGGAGCTATGGCTACACCTTC.

On this clone itself: A read error is the likely source, as a far larger clone sits one nucleotide away. The sample carries other DNA sequences with the same CDR3. V gene TRBV30 combines with J gene TRBJ1-1; D gene unclear. The CDR3 extends over 15 amino acids. Looked up from germline, CDR1 is GTSNPN and CDR2 is SVGIG (reference sequence). CDR3 residues: CAWSVLPDQNTEALF. The CDR3 DNA sequence: TGTGCCTGGAGTGTACTACCAGACCAGAACACTGAAGCTCTCTTT.

CDR3 in DNA: TGCGCCAGCAGCACGGGACAGGGGGTTACTGAAGCTTTCTTT. Encoded protein: CASSTGQGVTEAFF. The rearrangement joins TRBV5-1 to TRBJ1-1, with TRBD1 matching over 11 bases. The CDR3 runs 14 residues. J was trimmed by 5 bases and V by 4 bases; bases with no gene match: 4. The germline V gene encodes CDR1 SGHRS and CDR2 YFSETQ.

The chain joins TRBV7-3 to TRBJ2-7; D assignment may be TRBD1 or TRBD2 (7 bases each). The germline V gene has CDR1 SGHTA and CDR2 FQGTGA. The CDR3 loop spans 15 amino acids. Trimming removed 3 bases from V and 7 bases from J, with 19 bases in between. CDR3 bases: TGTGCCAGCAGCTTCAGGGGGGGCGCCACGAGGGAGCAGTACTTC. Protein sequence: CASSFRGGATREQYF.

This sequence joins TRBV7-9 and TRBJ1-4; TRBD1 aligns across 10 bases. CDR1 SEHNR and CDR2 FQNEAQ come from the germline V gene (reference sequence). Trimming cost V 5 bases and J 6 bases; bases outside gene matches: 9. The CDR3 is 16 residues long. CDR3: CASSGRQGARDEKLFF. The CDR3 bases are TGTGCCAGCAGCGGGCGACAGGGGGCACGGGATGAAAAACTGTTTTTT.

This chain uses TRBV5-4 with TRBJ2-1, with 9 bases lining up with TRBD2. J gave up 9 bases and V 4 bases, and 11 bases lay outside the gene matches. This CDR3 contains 15 residues. Germline values: CDR1 SGHNT, CDR2 YYREEE (reference sequence). CDR3 in DNA: TGTGCCAGCAGCCCCCCTGCGGGGGGGCGAATTGAGCAGTTCTTC. Residues: CASSPPAGGRIEQFF.

This chain connects TRBV9 to TRBJ2-7; 8 bases are shared with TRBD1. This CDR3 contains 15 residues. V dropped 5 bases and J dropped 4; count of bases not matched to a gene: 11. In germline, CDR1 is SGDLS, CDR2 YYNGEE. DNA of the CDR3: TGTGCCAGCAGTAGGTCCGGGACAGGAGGATACGAGCAGTACTTC. It encodes CASSRSGTGGYEQYF.

Written as DNA, the CDR3 is TGTGCCACCAGCAGAGTTCGGGTCAATGAGCAGTTCTTC. Protein: CATSRVRVNEQFF. This chain uses TRBV15 with TRBJ2-1; the D is unclear. This CDR3 contains 13 residues. With 1 base removed from V and 6 bases from J, the gap between germline ends came to 7 bases. The germline V gene encodes CDR1 LNHNV and CDR2 YYDKDF (reference sequence).